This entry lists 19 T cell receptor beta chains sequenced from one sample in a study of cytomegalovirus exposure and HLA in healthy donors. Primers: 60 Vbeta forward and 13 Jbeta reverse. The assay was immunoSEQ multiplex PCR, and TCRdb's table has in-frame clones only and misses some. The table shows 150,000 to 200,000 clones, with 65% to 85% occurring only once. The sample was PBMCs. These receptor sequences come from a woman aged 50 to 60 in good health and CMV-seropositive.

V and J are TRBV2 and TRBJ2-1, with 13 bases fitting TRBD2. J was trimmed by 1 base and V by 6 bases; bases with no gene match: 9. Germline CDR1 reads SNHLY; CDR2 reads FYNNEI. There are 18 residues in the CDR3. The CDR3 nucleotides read TGTGCCAGCAGGTCACTAGCGGGGGGGGAAGAATCCTACAATGAGCAGTTCTTC. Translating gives CASRSLAGGEESYNEQFF. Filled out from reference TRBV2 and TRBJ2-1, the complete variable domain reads EPEVTQTPSHQVTQMGQEVILRCVPISNHLYFYWYRQILGQKVEFLVSFYNNEISEKSEIFDDQFSVERPDGSNFTLKIRSTKLEDSAMYFCASRSLAGGEESYNEQFFGPGTRLTVL.

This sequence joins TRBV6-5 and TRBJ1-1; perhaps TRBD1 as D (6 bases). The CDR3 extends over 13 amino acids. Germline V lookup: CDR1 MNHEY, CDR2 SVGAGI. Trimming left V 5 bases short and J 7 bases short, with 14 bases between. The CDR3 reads CASSEYTGSEAFF. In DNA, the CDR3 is TGTGCCAGCAGTGAGTACACAGGGAGTGAAGCTTTCTTT.

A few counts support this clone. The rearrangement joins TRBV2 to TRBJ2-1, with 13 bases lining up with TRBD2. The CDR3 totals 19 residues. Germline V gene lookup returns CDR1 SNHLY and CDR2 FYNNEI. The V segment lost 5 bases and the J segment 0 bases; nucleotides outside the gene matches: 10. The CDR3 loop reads CASSSSGTSGTSSYNEQFF. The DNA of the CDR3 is TGTGCCAGCAGTTCATCCGGGACTAGCGGGACGAGCTCCTACAATGAGCAGTTCTTC.

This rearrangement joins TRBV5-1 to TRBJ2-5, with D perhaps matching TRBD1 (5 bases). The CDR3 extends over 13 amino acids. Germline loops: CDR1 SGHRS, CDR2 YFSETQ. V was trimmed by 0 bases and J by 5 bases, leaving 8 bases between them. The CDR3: CASSLDPGETQYF. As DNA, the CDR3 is TGCGCCAGCAGCTTGGACCCAGGGGAGACCCAGTACTTC.

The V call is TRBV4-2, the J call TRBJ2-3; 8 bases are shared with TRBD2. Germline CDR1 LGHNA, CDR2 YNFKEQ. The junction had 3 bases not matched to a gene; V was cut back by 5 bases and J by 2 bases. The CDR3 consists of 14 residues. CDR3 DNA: TGTGCCAGCAGCGAAGCGGGAGACACAGATACGCAGTATTTT. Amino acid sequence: CASSEAGDTDTQYF.

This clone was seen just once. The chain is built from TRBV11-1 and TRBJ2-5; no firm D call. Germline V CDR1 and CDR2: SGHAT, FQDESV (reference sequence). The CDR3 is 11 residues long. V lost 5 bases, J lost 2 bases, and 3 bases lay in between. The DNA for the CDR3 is TGTGCCAGCAGCCAACAAGAGACCCAGTACTTC. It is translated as CASSQQETQYF.

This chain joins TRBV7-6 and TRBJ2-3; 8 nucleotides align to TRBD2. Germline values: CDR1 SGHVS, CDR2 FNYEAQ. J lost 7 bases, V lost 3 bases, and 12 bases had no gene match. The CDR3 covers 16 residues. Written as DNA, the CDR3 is TGTGCCAGCAGCTTGACTAGCGTACCCCCCGTGAATACGCAGTATTTT. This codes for CASSLTSVPPVNTQYF.

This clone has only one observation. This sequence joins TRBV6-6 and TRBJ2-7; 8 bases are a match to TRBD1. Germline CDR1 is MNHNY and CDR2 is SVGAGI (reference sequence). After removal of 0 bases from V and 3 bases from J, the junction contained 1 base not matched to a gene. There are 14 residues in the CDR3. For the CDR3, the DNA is TGTGCCAGCAGTTACTCCGGGACAGGCTACGAGCAGTACTTC. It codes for CASSYSGTGYEQYF.

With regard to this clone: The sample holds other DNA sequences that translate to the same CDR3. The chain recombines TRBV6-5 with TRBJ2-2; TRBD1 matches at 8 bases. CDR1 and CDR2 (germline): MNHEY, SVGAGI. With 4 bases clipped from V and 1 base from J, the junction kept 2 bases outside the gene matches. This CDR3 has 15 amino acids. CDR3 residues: CASSSGQGNTGELFF. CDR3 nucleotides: TGTGCCAGCAGTTCTGGACAGGGGAACACCGGGGAGCTGTTTTTT.

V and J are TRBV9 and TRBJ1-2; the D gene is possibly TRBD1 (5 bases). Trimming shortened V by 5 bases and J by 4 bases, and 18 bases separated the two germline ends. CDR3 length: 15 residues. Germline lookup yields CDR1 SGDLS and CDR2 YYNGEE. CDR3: CASSGIGGDSYGYTF. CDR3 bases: TGTGCCAGCAGTGGAATCGGGGGGGACTCCTATGGCTACACCTTC.

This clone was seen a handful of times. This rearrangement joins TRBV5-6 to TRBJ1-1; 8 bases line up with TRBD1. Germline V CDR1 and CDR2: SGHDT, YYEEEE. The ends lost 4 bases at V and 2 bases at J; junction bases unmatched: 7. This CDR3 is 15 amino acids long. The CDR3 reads CASSEDREVNTEAFF. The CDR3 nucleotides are TGTGCCAGCAGCGAGGACAGGGAAGTCAACACTGAAGCTTTCTTT. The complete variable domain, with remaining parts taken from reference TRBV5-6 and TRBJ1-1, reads DAGVTQSPTHLIKTRGQQVTLRCSPKSGHDTVSWYQQALGQGPQFIFQYYEEEERQRGNFPDRFSGHQFPNYSSELNVNALLLGDSALYLCASSEDREVNTEAFFGQGTRLTVV.

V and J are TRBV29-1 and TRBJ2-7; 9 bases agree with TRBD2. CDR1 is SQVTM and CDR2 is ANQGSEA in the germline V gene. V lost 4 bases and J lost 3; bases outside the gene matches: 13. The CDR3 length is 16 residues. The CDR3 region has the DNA TGCAGCGTTGGAGGCCGTGTAGCGGGGGCCTACTACGAGCAGTACTTC. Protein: CSVGGRVAGAYYEQYF.

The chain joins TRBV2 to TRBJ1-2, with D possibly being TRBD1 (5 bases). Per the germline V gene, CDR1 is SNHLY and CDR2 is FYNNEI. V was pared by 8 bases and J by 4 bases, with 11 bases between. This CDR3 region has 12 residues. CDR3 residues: CASGGGAYGYTF. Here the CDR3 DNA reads TGTGCCAGCGGGGGAGGAGCCTATGGCTACACCTTC.

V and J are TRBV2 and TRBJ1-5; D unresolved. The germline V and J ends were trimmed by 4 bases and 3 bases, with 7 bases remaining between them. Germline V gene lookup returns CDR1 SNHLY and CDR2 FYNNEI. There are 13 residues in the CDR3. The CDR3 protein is CASSARYNQPQHF. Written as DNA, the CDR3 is TGTGCCAGCAGTGCCAGATACAATCAGCCCCAGCATTTT.

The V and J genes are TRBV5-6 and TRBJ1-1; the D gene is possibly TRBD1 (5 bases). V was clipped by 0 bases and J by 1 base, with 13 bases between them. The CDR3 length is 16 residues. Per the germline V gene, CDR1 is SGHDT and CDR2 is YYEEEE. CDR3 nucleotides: TGTGCCAGCAGCTTGGGTGCGGGGCTCGGGAACACTGAAGCTTTCTTT. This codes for CASSLGAGLGNTEAFF.

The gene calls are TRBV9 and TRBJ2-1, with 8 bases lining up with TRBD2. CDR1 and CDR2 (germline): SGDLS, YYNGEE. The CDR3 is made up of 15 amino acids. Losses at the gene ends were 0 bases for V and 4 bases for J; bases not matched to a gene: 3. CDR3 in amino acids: CASSVGGGGYNEQFF. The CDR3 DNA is TGTGCCAGCAGCGTAGGGGGCGGGGGGTACAATGAGCAGTTCTTC.

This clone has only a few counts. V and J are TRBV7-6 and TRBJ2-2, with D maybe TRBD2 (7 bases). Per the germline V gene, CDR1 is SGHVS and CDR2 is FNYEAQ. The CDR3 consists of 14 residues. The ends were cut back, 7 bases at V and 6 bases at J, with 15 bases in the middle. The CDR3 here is CASIPWGGPGELFF. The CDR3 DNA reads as TGTGCCAGCATCCCGTGGGGGGGCCCCGGGGAGCTGTTTTTT.

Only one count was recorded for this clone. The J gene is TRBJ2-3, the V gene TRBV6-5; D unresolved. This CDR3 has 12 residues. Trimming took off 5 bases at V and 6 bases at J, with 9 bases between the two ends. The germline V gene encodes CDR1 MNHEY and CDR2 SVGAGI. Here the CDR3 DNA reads TGTGCCAGCAGTCTCTCGCGGGATACGCAGTATTTT. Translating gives CASSLSRDTQYF.

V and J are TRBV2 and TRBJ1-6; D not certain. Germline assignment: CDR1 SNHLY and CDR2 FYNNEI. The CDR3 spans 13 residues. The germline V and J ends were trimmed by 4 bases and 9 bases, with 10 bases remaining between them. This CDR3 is CASSVLPTSPLHF. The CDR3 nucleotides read TGTGCCAGCAGTGTACTTCCTACTTCACCCCTCCACTTT.